The source of this T cell receptor (beta chain) is a study of spatial heterogeneity in lung cancer. The overall study: Detection consistently yielded more beta chains than alpha chains. From matched bulk RNA-seq came a T cell module score, which showed a strong correlation with TCR transcript counts in tumor regions. Whole-study results and caveats: The number of expanded tumor alpha and beta chains correlated with mutation number.

A word on this clonotype: Its target is not known. One junction end disagrees with the germline gene, perhaps due to a read error. This beta chain appears as a stray read in a library generated for alpha chains; its size is not informative.

Each molecule of TCR cDNA was tagged with one unique molecular identifier. TCRdb redid the calling of the 5' RACE reads with MiXCR, one entry per CDR3 protein. The table includes roughly 16,000 distinct CDR3 sequences, about 6.7% detected once. Time point meaning: sample taken at primary tumor resection. Germline lookup yields CDR1 DFQATT and CDR2 SNEGSKA (reference sequence). The CDR3 runs 9 residues. The chain joins TRBV20-1 to TRBJ2-5; D is unclear. The receptor was derived from a female donor with early-stage non-small cell lung cancer. Sequencing used lung tumor tissue, obtained at surgery. This CDR3 is CSAGETQYF. The CDR3 nucleotides are TGCAGTGCTGGAGAGACCCAGTACTTC.